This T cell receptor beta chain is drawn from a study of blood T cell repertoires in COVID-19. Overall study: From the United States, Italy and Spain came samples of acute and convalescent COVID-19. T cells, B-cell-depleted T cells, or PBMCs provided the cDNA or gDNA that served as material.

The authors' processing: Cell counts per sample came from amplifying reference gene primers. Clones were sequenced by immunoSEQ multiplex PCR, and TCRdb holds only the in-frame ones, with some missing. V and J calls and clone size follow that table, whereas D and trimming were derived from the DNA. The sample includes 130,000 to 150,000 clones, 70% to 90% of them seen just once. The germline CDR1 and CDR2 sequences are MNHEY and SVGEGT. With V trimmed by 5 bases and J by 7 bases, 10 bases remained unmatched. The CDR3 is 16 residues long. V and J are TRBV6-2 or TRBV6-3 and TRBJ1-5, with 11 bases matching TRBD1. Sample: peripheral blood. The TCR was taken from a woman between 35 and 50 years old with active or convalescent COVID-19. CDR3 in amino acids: CASSTPGTGGRQPQHF. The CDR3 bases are TGTGCCAGCAGTACACCCGGGACAGGGGGACGGCAGCCCCAGCATTTT.